What follows describes a single T cell receptor (beta chain). This clonotype was observed many times. The antigen this receptor binds is unknown. Base qualities are not recorded, but no much larger clone differs from it by a single base. The donors were some 36 Caucasian individuals from Russia, aged roughly 6 to 90 years, who were systemically healthy. Roughly 11 milliliters of peripheral blood were drawn from each donor into EDTA-treated Vacutainer tubes. Ficoll-Paque density-gradient centrifugation was used to isolate PBMCs, with at least 6.5 million per sample. Trizol reagent was used to extract total RNA from the PBMCs, yielding at least 5 micrograms per sample. The percentages of naive CD45RAhigh/CD27high T cells were determined by flow cytometry on a PBMC aliquot from every donor. This sample was included in a study of blood T cells in healthy people across ages (dated by TCRdb to between 2015 and 2016). Turning to the overall study: In model experiments, template switching captured about one uniquely barcoded TCR beta cDNA molecule for every two T cells. Using deep sequencing normalized with unique cDNA molecular identifiers, the study measured how TCR beta repertoire diversity changes with age. The donors were split into four age groups: young (average 16 years), middle-aged (roughly 39), aged (approximately 60) and long-lived (about 82). Two additional independent replicas of 1 million unique cDNA reads from the same blood draw were analyzed for two donors (one aged 18 to 30 and one aged 80 or older). What the study reported, not specific to this receptor: As age increased, observed TCR beta diversity per million T cells dropped in a roughly linear way, and a significant reduction was already evident by age roughly 40. The percentage of naive T cells measured by flow cytometry correlated strongly with observed TCR beta diversity. Total diversity estimates from one million sequenced T cells were considered lower bounds and underestimates. Donor CMV infection status was unknown, potentially confounding age-related changes in expanded clonotypes. Compared with the aged group, the long-lived group had more naive CD4+ T cells, fewer expanded clones and increased TCR diversity, suggesting age selection. Bulk unsorted PBMC profiling prevented conclusive comparison of naive and antigen-experienced compartments.

CDR1 and CDR2 (SGHTA, FQGNSA) derive from the germline V gene. The CDR3 numbers 15 residues from cysteine through phenylalanine. CDR3 DNA is the only sequence kept; it has 45 bases, read in frame from the first base. Trimming takes 2 bases from V and 6 bases from J, and the germline ends sit 15 bases apart. The library relied on 5' RACE. The listed sequencing device is Illumina HiSeq 2500. A second PCR of about 7 to 12 cycles was run with a J-beta primer mix and a sample-barcoded 5' primer. A template-switch 5' adaptor carrying 12 random nucleotides introduced a unique molecular identifier onto each TCR beta cDNA molecule. Each sample yielded at least 2.5 million CDR3-containing paired-end reads. The Mint cDNA synthesis kit, primed by a TRBC-specific oligonucleotide, was used to synthesize first-strand cDNA from all RNA. After uracil-DNA glycosylase treatment, a first 18-cycle PCR used universal primers M1SS and BC2_uni_R on all cDNA. For the original study's pipeline: Normalization of each sample was performed by random selection of 1 million high-quality reads, each carrying a distinct molecular identifier. Reads sharing molecular identifiers were discarded rather than binned into consensus sequences. MiTCR, run with a Q25 quality threshold and the strictest error-elimination algorithm, handled CDR3 identification, clonotype clustering and error correction. A nonparametric unseen species model with Euler transformation was used to estimate lower-bound total TCR beta diversity. TCRdb reanalyzed the raw reads on its own, using fastp at Q25 for trimming and MiXCR for clone calling, and kept in-frame beta chains. Duplicate CDR3 protein sequences are folded into a single record with the most common DNA and genes. The V and J calls follow TCRdb's processing rather than the paper's. The sample table records some 930,000 distinct CDR3 sequences; 25% to 30% of these occur just once. The ten most abundant clones make up approximately 10% of the sample.

These data are also associated with another study on T cells of mothers and their children. In that second paper, the authors write: The donors were nine systemically healthy Caucasian individuals, made up of three mothers and their six children. cDNA synthesis used all of the extracted RNA, with roughly 1.5 ug of RNA in each 15 ul reaction. In the second PCR, the M1S primer added sample barcodes and 2-4 random nucleotides. Each mother yielded over 9.5 million TCR beta CDR3 reads and each child some 3 million reads. TCR recombination output is similarly shaped by thymic selection in related and unrelated pairs, with a minor effect exerted by inherited differences. Normalized repertoire overlap was always slightly but never significantly higher in related than unrelated mother-child pairs. Persistent microchimeric T cell clones were not detected, at a sensitivity of around 95 clones per million clonotypes. In the study, deep NGS was used to compare the TCR beta repertoires of mothers and children, and features distinguishing related mother-child pairs from unrelated individuals were sought. On average, the children were about 10 +/- 4 years old, while the mothers were about 40 +/- 4 years old. Libraries were sequenced on Illumina HiSeq 2000 with 100+100 nt paired-end reads after adapter ligation with NEBNext reagents. To avoid cross-contamination, the mother libraries and the child libraries were prepared a month apart and sequenced in separate runs. For each donor, somewhere between roughly 500,000 and 2,100,000 distinct TCR beta clonotypes were identified. Naive TCR beta clonotypes were estimated from low-frequency clonotypes matched to each donor's FACS-determined naive share, without sorting.

The rearranged segments are TRBV7-2 and TRBJ2-3; possibly the D gene is TRBD2, per 5 matching bases. The sequenced sample consisted of blood. The receptor was derived from a woman aged 40 to 50 in good health. The encoded CDR3 is CASSLWETTSDTQYF. The base sequence is TGTGCCAGCAGCTTATGGGAGACAACGTCGGATACGCAGTATTTT.